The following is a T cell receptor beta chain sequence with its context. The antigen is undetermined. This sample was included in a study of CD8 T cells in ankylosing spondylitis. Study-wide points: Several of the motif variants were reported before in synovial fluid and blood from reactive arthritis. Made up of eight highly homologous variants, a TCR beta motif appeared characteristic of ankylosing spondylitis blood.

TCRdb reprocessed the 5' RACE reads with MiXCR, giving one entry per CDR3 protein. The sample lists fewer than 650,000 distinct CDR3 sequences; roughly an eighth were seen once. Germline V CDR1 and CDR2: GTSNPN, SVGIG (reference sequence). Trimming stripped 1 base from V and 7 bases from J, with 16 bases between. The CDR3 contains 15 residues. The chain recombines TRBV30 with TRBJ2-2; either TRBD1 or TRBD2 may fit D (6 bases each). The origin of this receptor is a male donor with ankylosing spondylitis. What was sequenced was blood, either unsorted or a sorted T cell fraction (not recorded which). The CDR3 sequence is CAWSAKGGIHGELFF. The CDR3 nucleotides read TGTGCCTGGAGTGCCAAAGGGGGGATCCACGGGGAGCTGTTTTTT. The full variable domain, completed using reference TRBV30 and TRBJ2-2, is SQTIHQWPATLVQPVGSPLSLECTVEGTSNPNLYWYRQAAGRGLQLLFYSVGIGQISSEVPQNLSASRPQDRQFILSSKKLLLSDSGFYLCAWSAKGGIHGELFFGEGSRLTVL.